Listed below are T cell receptor beta chains from one sample, sequenced in a study of CD8 T cells in Susac syndrome. From the immunoSEQ multiplex PCR reads, TCRdb called clonotypes with MiXCR, one entry per CDR3 protein. The table records 150,000 or so distinct CDR3 sequences, roughly 94% of them present only once. Sample: CD4+ T cells from PBMCs. These TCRs come from a human donor with multiple sclerosis. The CDR3 runs from the conserved cysteine through the conserved F or W.

cdr3_length,v_call,j_call,cdr3_aa
12,TRBV29-1,TRBJ2-5,CSVDPSFETQYF
18,TRBV9,TRBJ2-7,CASSVEPQDRGGSHEQYF
13,TRBV4-3,TRBJ1-1,CASSPDTNTEAFF
15,TRBV6-1,TRBJ1-3,CASSSRGDAGNTIYF
16,TRBV3-1,TRBJ1-4,CASSHHAVGASEKLFF
15,TRBV2,TRBJ2-2,CASRWEGTITGELFF
14,TRBV27,TRBJ2-7,CASSESRVAVEQYF
16,TRBV5-1,TRBJ2-1,CASSWGAGLAGDEQFF
16,TRBV7-2,TRBJ1-3,CASSPGMGLAGNTIYF
14,TRBV7-8,TRBJ1-4,CASSLDPRFAKLFF
11,TRBV10-3,TRBJ1-1,CAISGGGEAFF
15,TRBV14,TRBJ2-7,CASSQESGATYEQYF
15,TRBV6-5,TRBJ2-1,CASSYGAFVGYEQFF
13,TRBV20-1,TRBJ1-4,CSAPRGQGEKLFF
16,TRBV7-9,TRBJ2-2,CASSLGLAGETGELFF
13,TRBV6-5,TRBJ1-5,CASSYYTGQPQHF
13,TRBV28,TRBJ1-2,CASLTQEPYGYTF
12,TRBV2,TRBJ2-5,CASTLATETQYF
13,TRBV6-1,TRBJ1-2,CASSERSLDGYTF
11,TRBV20-1,TRBJ2-1,CSAPRGNEQFF
15,TRBV7-2,TRBJ2-5,CASSLGRGLGETQYF
14,TRBV28,TRBJ1-4,CASSSPQGNEKLFF
13,TRBV30,TRBJ1-1,CAWSVKFPREPFF
15,TRBV6-2/TRBV6-3,TRBJ1-2,CASSYWADANYGYTF
14,TRBV27,TRBJ2-6,CASSFASGANVLTF
12,TRBV2,TRBJ1-2,CASSPEGGGYTF
15,TRBV6-1,TRBJ2-7,CASSEMGQGTYEQYF
16,TRBV10-3,TRBJ1-2,CAINQGRNDFNYGYTF
14,TRBV19,TRBJ1-1,CASSPQGRDTEAFF
12,TRBV7-9,TRBJ2-3,CASSHDMDTQYF
13,TRBV3-1,TRBJ1-5,CATGTGKDQPQHF
14,TRBV7-9,TRBJ2-5,CASSPRAAQGTQYF
16,TRBV29-1,TRBJ2-1,CSVEGPGQGRYGEQFF
17,TRBV27,TRBJ1-3,CASRSLVRGSSGNTIYF
16,TRBV18,TRBJ2-1,CASSPRGRSSYNEQFF
13,TRBV9,TRBJ2-1,CASSVVGANEQFF
13,TRBV5-6,TRBJ2-5,CASRPYRQGTQYF
14,TRBV12-2,TRBJ2-2,CASRLSPAAGELFF
13,TRBV6-6,TRBJ2-6,CASSYGQDRVLTF
16,TRBV5-4,TRBJ2-2,CASSLTGTANTGELFF
12,TRBV6-6,TRBJ2-4,CASSSARNIQYF
15,TRBV7-9,TRBJ2-7,CASSWLSGIPYEQYF